Presented here are 22 T cell receptor beta chains from one specimen sequenced in a study of blood T cell repertoires in COVID-19. Sequenced by immunoSEQ multiplex PCR; TCRdb stores in-frame clones only, minus some. The sample consists of over 130,000 clones, approximately 84% of them appearing once. Sequenced sample: peripheral blood. Every receptor here comes from a woman aged 55-69 years with acute or convalescent COVID-19.

The gene calls are TRBV5-1 and TRBJ1-2, with TRBD1 matching 9 bases. V was clipped by 4 bases and J by 3 bases; unmatched bases: 10. The CDR3 is made up of 16 amino acids. Germline loops: CDR1 SGHRS, CDR2 YFSETQ. CDR3 protein: CASSKITGGEDYGYTF. For the CDR3, the DNA is TGCGCCAGCAGCAAGATCACAGGGGGCGAAGACTATGGCTACACCTTC.

This clone was picked up one time. The V gene is TRBV2, the J gene TRBJ1-1; TRBD1 matches at 12 bases. The V and J ends lost 11 bases and 7 bases, in that order; junction bases with no gene match: 11. Germline-derived CDR1 and CDR2 are SNHLY and FYNNEI. The CDR3 totals 14 residues. The CDR3: CARQGGQGAVEAFF. The CDR3 DNA reads as TGTGCCCGACAGGGGGGACAGGGGGCGGTTGAAGCTTTCTTT.

The rearrangement links TRBV5-1 to TRBJ2-3; 11 positions agree with TRBD2. Germline CDR1 is SGHRS and CDR2 is YFSETQ. This CDR3 contains 18 residues. Trimming removed 4 bases from V and 4 bases from J; junction bases left unmatched: 14. The CDR3 here is CASSPGGTSGSWADTQYF. The CDR3 region has the DNA TGCGCCAGCAGCCCCGGAGGTACTAGCGGGAGTTGGGCAGATACGCAGTATTTT.

The chain combines TRBV19 with TRBJ2-3; 8 bases are a match to TRBD2. CDR3 length: 15 residues. The V segment lost 6 bases and the J segment 2 bases; nucleotides outside the gene matches: 7. Germline assignment: CDR1 LNHDA and CDR2 SQIVND (reference sequence). The CDR3 spells CASSSSGRPTDTQYF. The CDR3 region has the DNA TGTGCCAGTAGCAGCAGCGGGAGACCCACAGATACGCAGTATTTT.

Only one count was recorded for this clone. The chain carries TRBV4-1 and TRBJ2-2; D uncertain. V was pared by 2 bases and J by 1 base, with 8 bases between. This CDR3 is built from 15 residues. Germline CDR1 MGHRA, CDR2 YSYEKL. This chain's CDR3 is CASSQTGENTGELFF. CDR3 DNA sequence: TGCGCCAGCAGCCAAACTGGAGAGAACACCGGGGAGCTGTTTTTT.

In DNA, the CDR3 is TGTGCCAGCAGCCCCGGGACAATCTCTGGAAACACCATATATTTT. It is translated as CASSPGTISGNTIYF. This rearrangement joins TRBV9 to TRBJ1-3; D possibly corresponds to TRBD1 (6 bases). With 4 bases removed from V and 0 bases from J, the gap between germline ends came to 11 bases. The germline V gene has CDR1 SGDLS and CDR2 YYNGEE. The length of the CDR3 is 15 residues.

V usage is TRBV28 and J usage is TRBJ2-1; 13 nucleotides agree with TRBD2. The germline V gene has CDR1 MDHEN and CDR2 SYDVKM. The CDR3 length is 16 residues. V shed 2 bases, J shed 6 bases, and the junction held 4 bases outside the gene matches. CDR3 nucleotide sequence: TGTGCCAGCAGTTTAACGGGACTAGCGGGACGCAATGAGCAGTTCTTC. Protein sequence: CASSLTGLAGRNEQFF.

This chain joins TRBV28 and TRBJ1-4, with D hard to call. This CDR3 is 15 amino acids long. In germline, CDR1 is MDHEN, CDR2 SYDVKM. Trimming took 2 bases from V and 5 from J, leaving 12 bases between them. DNA of the CDR3: TGTGCCAGCAGTTTAGTAAGTGGAGGAAATGAAAAACTGTTTTTT. Protein: CASSLVSGGNEKLFF.

The chain's CDR3 is CASSLAPLDQPQHF. The DNA for the CDR3 is TGTGCCAGCAGCTTAGCCCCCCTCGATCAGCCCCAGCATTTT. The V and J genes are TRBV7-2 and TRBJ1-5; D uncertain. This CDR3 has 14 residues. Trimming removed 0 bases at V and 5 bases at J, with 8 bases between. Germline V gene sequence: CDR1 SGHTA, CDR2 FQGNSA.

This clone was seen only once. The chain links TRBV4-3 to TRBJ1-2; TRBD1 aligns across 7 bases. The CDR3 loop spans 15 amino acids. V gave up 0 bases and J gave up 7 bases; unmatched junction bases: 8. CDR1 is LGHNA, CDR2 YSLEER, per germline. The CDR3 DNA follows: TGCGCCAGCAGCCAAGATTACGCAGGGGGTTCTGGCTACACCTTC. Amino acids: CASSQDYAGGSGYTF.

In regard to this clone: A junction end diverges from the germline sequence, so it may reflect a read error. The chain uses TRBV7-7 and TRBJ2-5; D might be TRBD1 (6 bases). The V gene's germline CDR1 is SSHAT and CDR2 FNYEAQ (reference sequence). This CDR3 has 17 residues. CDR3 sequence: CASSFGRSRTAQETQYF. The CDR3 DNA sequence: TGTGCTAGCAGCTTCGGCCGATCGCGGACAGCTCAAGAGACCCAGTACTTC.

The chain joins TRBV27 to TRBJ2-7; the match to TRBD2 covers 9 bases. The V gene's germline CDR1 is MNHEY and CDR2 SMNVEV (reference sequence). This CDR3 has 16 residues. J lost 0 bases, V lost 5 bases, and 8 bases had no gene match. CDR3 loop: CASSLQAGGLSYEQYF. For the CDR3, the DNA is TGTGCCAGCAGTCTCCAAGCGGGAGGCCTCTCCTACGAGCAGTACTTC.

This chain links TRBV7-9 with TRBJ2-3, with D possibly being TRBD1 (7 bases). This CDR3 contains 14 residues. In germline, CDR1 is SEHNR, CDR2 FQNEAQ (reference sequence). The germline V and J ends were trimmed by 1 base and 5 bases, with 10 bases remaining between them. The CDR3 bases are TGTGCCAGCAGCTTAGGACAGGGACTAGATACGCAGTATTTT. As protein: CASSLGQGLDTQYF.

V usage is TRBV11-2 and J usage is TRBJ1-6, with D perhaps TRBD1 (6 bases). V lost 6 bases and J lost 7, with 13 bases in between. The CDR3 has 14 amino acids. Germline CDR1 is SGHAT and CDR2 is FQNNGV. CDR3 sequence (DNA): TGTGCCAGCAGTCCCGACAGGACCAATTCACCCCTCCACTTT. Its translation: CASSPDRTNSPLHF.

The chain combines TRBV5-5 with TRBJ1-1; a weak D match, TRBD1 (5 bases). Germline CDR1 reads SGHKS; CDR2 reads YYEKEE (reference sequence). Trimming stripped 1 base from V and 6 bases from J, with 16 bases between. The CDR3 is 15 residues long. The CDR3 region is CASSLFYIRAAEAFF. The CDR3 DNA is TGTGCCAGCAGCTTGTTTTATATCAGGGCGGCTGAAGCTTTCTTT.

The gene calls are TRBV14 and TRBJ2-1; 8 nucleotides line up with TRBD1. J was trimmed by 4 bases and V by 0 bases; bases with no gene match: 8. Germline V gives CDR1 SGHDN, CDR2 FVKESK. The CDR3 consists of 17 residues. The CDR3 region is CASSQDPGRGLYNEQFF. The DNA for the CDR3 is TGTGCCAGCAGCCAAGATCCGGGCAGGGGGCTATACAATGAGCAGTTCTTC.

This clone was counted once. The chain carries TRBV7-9 and TRBJ1-1; TRBD1 is a possible D gene (5 bases). This CDR3 is 13 amino acids long. CDR1 is SEHNR, CDR2 FQNEAQ, per germline (reference sequence). Trimming pared 6 bases from V and 6 bases from J, leaving 14 bases between. The CDR3 DNA reads as TGTGCCAGCAGTGAGAACGACAGACCTGAAGCTTTCTTT. This sequence encodes CASSENDRPEAFF.

The CDR3 spells CASSIEGGGIQPQHF. CDR3 DNA: TGTGCCAGTAGTATAGAGGGTGGGGGGATCCAGCCCCAGCATTTT. The chain couples TRBV19 to TRBJ1-5; D possibly corresponds to TRBD1 (5 bases). The V gene lost 0 bases and the J gene lost 7 bases, with 13 bases spanning the gap. There are 15 residues in the CDR3. Germline V CDR1 and CDR2: LNHDA, SQIVND (reference sequence).

The rearrangement links TRBV5-4 to TRBJ2-1, with 13 nucleotides matching TRBD2. This CDR3 spans 16 amino acids. The germline CDR1 and CDR2 sequences are SGHNT and YYREEE (reference sequence). J was trimmed by 10 bases and V by 3 bases; bases with no gene match: 10. In nucleotides, the CDR3 is TGTGCCAGCAGCTCGTTCCGACTAGCGGGAGGTCGGGAGCAGTTCTTC. Its protein is CASSSFRLAGGREQFF.

This clone was detected only a few times. One junction end does not reproduce the germline sequence, and a read error may be involved. The chain has TRBV2 and TRBJ2-2; possible D gene TRBD1, 5 bases. The germline CDR1 and CDR2 sequences are SNHLY and FYNNEI. The CDR3 covers 13 residues. Here the CDR3 reads CARSGQNTGELFF. CDR3 DNA sequence: TGTGCCAGAAGTGGACAGAACACCGGGGAGCTGTTTTTT.

The chain recombines TRBV6-5 with TRBJ2-2; TRBD2 agrees at 8 bases. Per germline, CDR1 MNHEY and CDR2 SVGAGI. The junction had 11 bases not matched to a gene; V was cut back by 8 bases and J by 6 bases. The CDR3 totals 15 residues. The DNA of the CDR3 is TGTGCCAGCCAGAGCGGGAGCCTTGCTGCCGGGGAGCTGTTTTTT. Its translation: CASQSGSLAAGELFF.

J is TRBJ2-2 and V is TRBV2; 8 bases are a match to TRBD1. Per germline, CDR1 SNHLY and CDR2 FYNNEI. This CDR3 region has 15 residues. J was trimmed by 4 bases and V by 6 bases; bases with no gene match: 7. The CDR3 loop is CASSLDRGITGELFF. The CDR3 DNA is TGTGCCAGCAGCCTCGACAGGGGTATCACCGGGGAGCTGTTTTTT. Supplemented by reference TRBV2 and TRBJ2-2, the full variable domain reads EPEVTQTPSHQVTQMGQEVILRCVPISNHLYFYWYRQILGQKVEFLVSFYNNEISEKSEIFDDQFSVERPDGSNFTLKIRSTKLEDSAMYFCASSLDRGITGELFFGEGSRLTVL.